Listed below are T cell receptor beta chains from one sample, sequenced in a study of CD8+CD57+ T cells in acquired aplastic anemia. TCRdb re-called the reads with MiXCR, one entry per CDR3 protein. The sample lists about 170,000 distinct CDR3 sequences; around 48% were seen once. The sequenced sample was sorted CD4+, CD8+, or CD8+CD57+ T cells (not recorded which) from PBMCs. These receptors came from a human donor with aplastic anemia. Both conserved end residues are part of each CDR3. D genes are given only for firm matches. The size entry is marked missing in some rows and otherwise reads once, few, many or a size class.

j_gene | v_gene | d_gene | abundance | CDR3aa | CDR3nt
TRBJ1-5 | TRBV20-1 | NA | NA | CSARQGLNQPQHF | TGCAGTGCTCGCCAGGGGCTCAATCAGCCCCAGCATTTT
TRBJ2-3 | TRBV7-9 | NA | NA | CASSSDLEDTQYF | TGTGCCAGCAGCTCCGACTTAGAGGATACGCAGTATTTT
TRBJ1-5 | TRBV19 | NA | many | CASSPTASNQPQHF | TGTGCCAGTAGCCCGACAGCTAGCAATCAGCCCCAGCATTTT
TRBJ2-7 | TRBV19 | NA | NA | CASSILAAPNEQYF | TGTGCCAGTAGTATACTAGCTGCGCCTAACGAGCAGTACTTC
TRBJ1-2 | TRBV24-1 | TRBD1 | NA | CATSGAWGQPSPNYGYTF | TGTGCCACCAGTGGGGCCTGGGGACAGCCTAGTCCTAACTATGGCTACACCTTC
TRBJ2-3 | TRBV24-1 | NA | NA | CATSDSVVGRQYF | TGTGCCACCAGTGATTCGGTAGTGGGACGGCAGTATTTT
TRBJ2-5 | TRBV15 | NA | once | CAASVGGFGETQYF | TGTGCCGCCAGCGTGGGGGGCTTTGGAGAGACCCAGTACTTC
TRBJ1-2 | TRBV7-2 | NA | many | CASSRAERSGYGYTF | TGTGCCAGCAGTCGGGCCGAAAGATCGGGTTATGGCTACACCTTC
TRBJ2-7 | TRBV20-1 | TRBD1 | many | CSVSPGTGPYEQYF | TGCAGTGTATCGCCCGGGACAGGGCCATACGAGCAGTACTTC
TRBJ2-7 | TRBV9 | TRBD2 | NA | CASSVGLAGTLDEQYF | TGTGCCAGCAGCGTAGGACTAGCGGGGACCTTGGACGAGCAGTACTTC
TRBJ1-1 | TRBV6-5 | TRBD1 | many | CASMTAATGASTEAFF | TGTGCCAGCATGACGGCGGCGACAGGGGCCAGCACTGAAGCTTTCTTT
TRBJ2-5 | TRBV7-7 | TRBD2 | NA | CASSIGLAHQETQYF | TGTGCTAGCAGCATCGGACTAGCGCACCAAGAGACCCAGTACTTC
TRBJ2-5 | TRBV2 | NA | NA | CASSDQRGWGEETQYF | TGTGCCAGCAGTGATCAGAGAGGTTGGGGGGAAGAGACCCAGTACTTC
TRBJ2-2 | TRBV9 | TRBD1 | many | CASSAQGADTGELFF | TGTGCCAGCAGCGCGCAGGGGGCGGACACCGGGGAGCTGTTTTTT
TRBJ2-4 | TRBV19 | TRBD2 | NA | CASSIRGTSGGIAKNIQYF | TGTGCCAGTAGTATCAGGGGGACTAGCGGGGGGATAGCCAAAAACATTCAGTACTTC
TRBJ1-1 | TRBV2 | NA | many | CASMGGAEAFF | TGTGCCAGCATGGGGGGGGCTGAAGCTTTCTTT
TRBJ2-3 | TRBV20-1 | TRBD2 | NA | CSALTSGGKDTQYF | TGCAGTGCCCTGACTAGCGGGGGTAAAGATACGCAGTATTTT